These T cell receptor beta chains were read from a single sample in a study of cytomegalovirus exposure and HLA in healthy donors. Some clones are missing from TCRdb's copy, which holds only in-frame ones; the method was immunoSEQ multiplex PCR. This sample carries roughly 250,000 clones, roughly 86% of them seen once, and the ten largest clones take 0.95% to 1.5%. Sequenced material: PBMCs. All receptors derive from a woman in her thirties in good health and CMV-seropositive. CDR3s include the opening cysteine and the closing phenylalanine or tryptophan. The D gene is left open where the match is weak. Clone size appears in some rows only: once, few, many, or a class for an expanded clone.

v_call	d_call	clone_size	j_call	cdr3_aa	cdr3_nt
TRBV5-1	NA	NA	TRBJ1-2	CASSLPGTLRNYGYTF	TGCGCCAGCAGCTTGCCCGGGACTCTCCGAAACTATGGCTACACCTTC
TRBV25-1	TRBD1	NA	TRBJ2-2	CASSEWVGQGANTGELFF	TGTGCCAGCAGTGAATGGGTAGGGCAGGGGGCGAACACCGGGGAGCTGTTTTTT
TRBV5-5	NA	once	TRBJ1-2	CASSLEGRTYGYTF	TGTGCCAGCAGCTTGGAGGGGAGGACCTATGGCTACACCTTC
TRBV5-1	NA	NA	TRBJ2-1	CASSLAGTPSGDYEQFF	TGCGCCAGCAGCCTCGCGGGGACCCCCTCTGGGGACTATGAGCAGTTCTTC
TRBV27	TRBD1	NA	TRBJ1-2	CASSLRQGHYGYTF	TGTGCCAGCAGTCTACGACAGGGACACTATGGCTACACCTTC
TRBV6-1	TRBD1	NA	TRBJ2-1	CASSKNQGQGNEQFF	TGTGCCAGCAGTAAAAATCAGGGACAGGGAAATGAGCAGTTCTTC
TRBV5-4	NA	once	TRBJ2-1	CASSLGGLYNEQFF	TGTGCCAGCAGCTTGGGGGGACTGTACAATGAGCAGTTCTTC
TRBV6-1	TRBD1	NA	TRBJ1-2	CASSETGTVYGYTF	TGTGCCAGCAGTGAAACCGGGACAGTCTATGGCTACACCTTC
TRBV30	TRBD1	NA	TRBJ2-7	CAWSAQGKPYEQYF	TGTGCCTGGAGTGCACAGGGGAAGCCCTACGAGCAGTACTTC
TRBV25-1	NA	NA	TRBJ2-3	CASSVNRLTAVTDTQYF	TGTGCCAGCAGTGTAAACCGACTGACGGCGGTCACAGATACGCAGTATTTT